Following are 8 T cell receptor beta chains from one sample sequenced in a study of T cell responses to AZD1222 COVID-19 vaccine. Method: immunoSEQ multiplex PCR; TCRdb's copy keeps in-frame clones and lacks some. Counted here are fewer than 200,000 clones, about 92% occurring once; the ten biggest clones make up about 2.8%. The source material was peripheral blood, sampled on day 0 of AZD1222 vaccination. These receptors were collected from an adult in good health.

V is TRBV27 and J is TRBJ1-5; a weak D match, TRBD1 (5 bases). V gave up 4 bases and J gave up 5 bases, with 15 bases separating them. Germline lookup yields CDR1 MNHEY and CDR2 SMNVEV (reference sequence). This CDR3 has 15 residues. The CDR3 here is CASSSWAGRDQPQHF. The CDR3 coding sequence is TGTGCCAGCAGTTCCTGGGCGGGCAGGGATCAGCCCCAGCATTTT.

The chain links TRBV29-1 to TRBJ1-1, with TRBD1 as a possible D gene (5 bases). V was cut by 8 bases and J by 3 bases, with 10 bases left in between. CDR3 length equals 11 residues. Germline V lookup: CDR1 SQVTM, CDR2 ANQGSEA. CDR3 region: CSSRGYTEAFF. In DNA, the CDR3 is TGCAGCTCCCGGGGCTACACTGAAGCTTTCTTT.

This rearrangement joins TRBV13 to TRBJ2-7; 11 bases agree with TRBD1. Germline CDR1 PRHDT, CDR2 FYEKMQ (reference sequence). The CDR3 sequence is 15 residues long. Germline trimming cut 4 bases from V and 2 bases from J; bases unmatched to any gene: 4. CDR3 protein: CASSSGQGGPYEQYF. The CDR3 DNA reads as TGTGCCAGCAGCTCGGGACAGGGGGGACCCTACGAGCAGTACTTC.

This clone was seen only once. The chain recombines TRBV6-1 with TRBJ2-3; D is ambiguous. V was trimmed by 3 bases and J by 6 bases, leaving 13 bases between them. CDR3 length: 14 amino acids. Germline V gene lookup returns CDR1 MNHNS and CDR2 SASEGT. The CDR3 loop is CASSDWAPRDTQYF. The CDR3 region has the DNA TGTGCCAGCAGTGATTGGGCCCCAAGGGATACGCAGTATTTT.

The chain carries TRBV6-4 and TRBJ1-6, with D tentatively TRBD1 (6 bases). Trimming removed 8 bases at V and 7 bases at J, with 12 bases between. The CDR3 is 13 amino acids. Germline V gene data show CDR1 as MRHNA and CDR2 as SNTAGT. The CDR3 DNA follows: TGTGCCAGCCGGGAACAGGGAAATTCACCCCTCCACTTT. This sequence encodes CASREQGNSPLHF.

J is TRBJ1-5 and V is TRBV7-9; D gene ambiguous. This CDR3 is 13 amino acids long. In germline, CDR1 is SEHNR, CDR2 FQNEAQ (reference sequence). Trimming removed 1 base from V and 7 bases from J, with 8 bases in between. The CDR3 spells CASSLGVGQPQHF. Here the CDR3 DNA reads TGTGCCAGCAGCTTAGGGGTGGGGCAGCCCCAGCATTTT.

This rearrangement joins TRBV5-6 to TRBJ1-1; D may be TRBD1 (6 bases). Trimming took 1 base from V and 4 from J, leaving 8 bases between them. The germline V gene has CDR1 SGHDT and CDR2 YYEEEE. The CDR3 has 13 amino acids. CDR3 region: CASSLQGSTEAFF. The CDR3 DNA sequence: TGTGCCAGCAGCTTGCAGGGGTCCACTGAAGCTTTCTTT.

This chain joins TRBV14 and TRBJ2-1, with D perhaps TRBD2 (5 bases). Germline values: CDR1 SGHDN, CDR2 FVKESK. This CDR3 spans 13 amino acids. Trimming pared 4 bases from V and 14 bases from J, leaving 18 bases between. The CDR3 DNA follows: TGTGCCAGCAGCCGGTGGCTCGGGGTCAGCGAGTTCTTC. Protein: CASSRWLGVSEFF.